This T cell receptor beta chain was profiled in a study of a mutant IDH1 vaccine in newly diagnosed glioma (dated by TCRdb to the early 2020s). Regarding the complete study: Vaccination began 4-6 weeks after radiotherapy alone, or alongside temozolomide cycles in the chemotherapy-containing groups. Six visits were used for peripheral blood collection: V03 (baseline), V05, V07, V10, V12 and V13. The approximately 32 treated patients were about 60% male and around 40% female, with a mean age of around 40 years. For exploratory analyses, longitudinal TCRB deep sequencing was carried out in roughly 23 treated patients wherever samples were available. Prior to enrollment, patients had been given standard therapy consisting of radiotherapy alone, temozolomide alone, or radiochemotherapy with temozolomide, with the combination given to most patients. The week-35 safety follow-up was designated visit V12, and the week-47 end of study was designated visit V13.

Turning to this clone: Its antigen is still unknown. It has no much larger one-base neighbor in the sample; base qualities were not kept.

The time point label of this sample denotes: week 35, safety follow-up. Each vaccine dose was 300 ug of a 20-mer mutant IDH1 peptide in Montanide, given subcutaneously with topical imiquimod. Eight vaccinations were administered to patients in weeks 1, 3, 5, 7, 11, 15, 19 and 23, corresponding to visits V03 through V10. Donors had newly diagnosed WHO grade 3 or 4 IDH1-mutant astrocytomas with loss of nuclear ATRX. The samples were drawn from NOA16, a multicentre, single-arm, open-label phase I trial in Germany that tested a mutant IDH1 peptide vaccine in humans for the first time. Genomic DNA for TCRB sequencing was extracted from EDTA blood using the DNeasy Blood and Tissue Kit. Libraries were made using the immunoSEQ multiplex PCR assay. The hsTCRB Kit was used according to the manufacturer's protocol to amplify rearranged TCR beta chain sequences. TCRB libraries were sequenced on an Illumina MiSeq. Processing in the source paper ran as follows. Demultiplexing, trimming and gene mapping were performed with the kit vendor's proprietary platform. TCRdb took over this immuneACCESS table, retaining in-frame rearrangements with V and J assigned. Such tables are incomplete; in checked studies, under half of the missing clones stem from an unresolved V gene, and the remainder is unexplained. V and J calls and clone size follow that table, whereas D and trimming were derived from the DNA. The sample includes about 31,000 clones, with about 80% observed a single time. The ten largest clones take up roughly 10% of the sample.

V is cut back by 0 bases and J by 4 bases, with 5 bases in the junction unmatched. The CDR3 sequence holds 16 residues, the cysteine and phenylalanine included. Only the CDR3 portion is preserved as DNA: 48 bases, with reading frame beginning at the first base. Sequences MGHRA (CDR1) and YSYEKL (CDR2) are obtained from the germline V gene. The investigation overall reported the following: The authors stated that sample limitations prevented analyses of patient blood samples from being reproduced. Immune responses induced by the vaccine were seen in more than 85% of patients across multiple MHC alleles. Availability determined which PBMC samples were chosen for TCRB deep sequencing. Pseudoprogression seemed to be unrelated to changes in the top peripheral T cell clonotypes found by TCRB sequencing.

This chain is built from TRBV4-1 and TRBJ2-1, with 8 bases matching TRBD2. Sequenced here: PBMCs, sampled from a glioma patient whose treatment included an IDH1 peptide vaccine. This TCR was sampled from a woman in her forties with glioma. The CDR3 here reads CASSQEEGGGYNEQFF. The nucleotide sequence is TGCGCCAGCAGCCAAGAAGAGGGCGGGGGGTACAATGAGCAGTTCTTC.